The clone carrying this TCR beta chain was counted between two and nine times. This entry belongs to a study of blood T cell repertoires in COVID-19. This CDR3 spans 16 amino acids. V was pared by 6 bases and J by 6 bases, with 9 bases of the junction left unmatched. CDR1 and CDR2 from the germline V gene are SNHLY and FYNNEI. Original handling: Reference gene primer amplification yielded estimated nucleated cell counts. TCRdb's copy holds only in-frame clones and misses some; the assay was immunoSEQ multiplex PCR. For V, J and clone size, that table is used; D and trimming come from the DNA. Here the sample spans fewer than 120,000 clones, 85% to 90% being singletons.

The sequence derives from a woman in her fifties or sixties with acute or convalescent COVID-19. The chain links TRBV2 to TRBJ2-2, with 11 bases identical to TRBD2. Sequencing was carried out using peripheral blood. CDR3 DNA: TGTGCCAGCAGCTTTAGCGGGAGGGCCTCGCCCGGGGAGCTGTTTTTT. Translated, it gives CASSFSGRASPGELFF.